This T cell receptor beta chain was recorded in a study of control samples from healthy donors and cancer patients. A single count supports this clone. Clones were sequenced by immunoSEQ multiplex PCR, and TCRdb holds only the in-frame ones, with some missing. The sample records more than 150,000 clones, about 90% being singletons. The CDR3 runs 15 residues. The junction had 4 bases not matched to a gene; V was cut back by 0 bases and J by 3 bases. The germline CDR1 and CDR2 sequences are SGHAT and FQNNGV. The clonotype was recovered from a woman between 25 and 40 years old in good health. The sequencing sample was made of blood. The chain recombines TRBV11-2 with TRBJ1-1; 7 bases align to TRBD1. This chain's CDR3 is CASSLDRGGYTEAFF. The CDR3 DNA reads TGTGCCAGCAGCTTAGATCGAGGGGGCTACACTGAAGCTTTCTTT.